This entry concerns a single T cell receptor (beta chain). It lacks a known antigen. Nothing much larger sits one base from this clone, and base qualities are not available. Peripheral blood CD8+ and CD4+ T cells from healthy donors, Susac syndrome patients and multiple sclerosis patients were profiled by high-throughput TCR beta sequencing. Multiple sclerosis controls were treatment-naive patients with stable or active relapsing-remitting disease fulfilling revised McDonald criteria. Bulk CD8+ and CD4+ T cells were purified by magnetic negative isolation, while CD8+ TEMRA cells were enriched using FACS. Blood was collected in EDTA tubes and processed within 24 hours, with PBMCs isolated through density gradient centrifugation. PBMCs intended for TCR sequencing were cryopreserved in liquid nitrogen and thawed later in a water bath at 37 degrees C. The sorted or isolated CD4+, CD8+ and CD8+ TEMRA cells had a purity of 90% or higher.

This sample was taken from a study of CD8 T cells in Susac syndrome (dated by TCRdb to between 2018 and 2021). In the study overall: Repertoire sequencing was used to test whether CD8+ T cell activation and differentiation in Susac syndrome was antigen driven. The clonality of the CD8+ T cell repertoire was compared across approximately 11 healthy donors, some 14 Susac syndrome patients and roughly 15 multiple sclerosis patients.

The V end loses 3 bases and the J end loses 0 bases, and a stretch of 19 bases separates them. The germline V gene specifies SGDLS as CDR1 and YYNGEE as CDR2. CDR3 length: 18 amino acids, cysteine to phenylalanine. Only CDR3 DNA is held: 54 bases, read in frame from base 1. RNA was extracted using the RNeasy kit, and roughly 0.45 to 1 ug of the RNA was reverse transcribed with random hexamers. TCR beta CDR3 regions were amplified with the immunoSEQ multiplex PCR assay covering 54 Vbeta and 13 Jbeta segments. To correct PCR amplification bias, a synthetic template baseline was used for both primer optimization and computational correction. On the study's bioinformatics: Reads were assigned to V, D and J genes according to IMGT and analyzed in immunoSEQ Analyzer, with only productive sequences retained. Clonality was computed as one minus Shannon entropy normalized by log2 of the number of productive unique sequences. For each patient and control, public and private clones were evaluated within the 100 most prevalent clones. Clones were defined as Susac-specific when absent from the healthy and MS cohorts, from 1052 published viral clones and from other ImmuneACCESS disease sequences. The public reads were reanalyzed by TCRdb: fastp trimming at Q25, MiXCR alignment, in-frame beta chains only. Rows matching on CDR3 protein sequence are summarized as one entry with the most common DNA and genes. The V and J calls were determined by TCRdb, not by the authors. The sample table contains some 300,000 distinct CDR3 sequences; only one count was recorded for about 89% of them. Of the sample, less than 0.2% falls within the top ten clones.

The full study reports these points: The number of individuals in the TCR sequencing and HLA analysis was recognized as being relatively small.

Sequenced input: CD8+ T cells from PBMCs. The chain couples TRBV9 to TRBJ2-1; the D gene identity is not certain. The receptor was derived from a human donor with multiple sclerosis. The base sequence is TGTGCCAGCAGCGGACAACCTATAGACCCGACCTCCTACAATGAGCAGTTCTTC. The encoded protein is CASSGQPIDPTSYNEQFF.